The source of this T cell receptor (beta chain) is a study of Ad26.COV2.S vaccination and SARS-CoV-2 variants. Study-wide results and caveats: The placebo group had lower spike-specific TCR breadth than the vaccine recipients did. Reported findings describe substantial breadth in spike-specific CD8+ and CD4+ T cell responses following vaccination.

Treatment reported: around 19 received Ad26.COV2.S at low or high dose, single or two shots; 5 received placebo; per-sample allocation not given. The investigators took samples on day 63 after the first vaccine or placebo injection. The shot given was an Ad26 vector that makes Wuhan-strain SARS-CoV-2 spike. With respect to this clone: Its specificity is not known.

Measured with immunoSEQ multiplex PCR; TCRdb has only the in-frame clones, and not every one. The sample consists of 300,000 to 400,000 clones, 80% to 90% of them appearing once. The CDR3 has 13 residues. V was shortened by 2 bases and J by 4 bases, with 6 bases between the two germline ends. CDR1 and CDR2 from the germline V gene are MDHEN and SYDVKM. The receptor was derived from a person between 18 and 65 years old who received the Ad26.COV2.S COVID-19 vaccine or a placebo. The material was peripheral blood, obtained in a trial of Ad26.COV2.S vaccine versus placebo. This sequence joins TRBV28 and TRBJ2-1; no definite D call. The CDR3 DNA reads as TGTGCCAGCAGTTTAGGTACTTACAATGAGCAGTTCTTC. Amino acid sequence: CASSLGTYNEQFF.